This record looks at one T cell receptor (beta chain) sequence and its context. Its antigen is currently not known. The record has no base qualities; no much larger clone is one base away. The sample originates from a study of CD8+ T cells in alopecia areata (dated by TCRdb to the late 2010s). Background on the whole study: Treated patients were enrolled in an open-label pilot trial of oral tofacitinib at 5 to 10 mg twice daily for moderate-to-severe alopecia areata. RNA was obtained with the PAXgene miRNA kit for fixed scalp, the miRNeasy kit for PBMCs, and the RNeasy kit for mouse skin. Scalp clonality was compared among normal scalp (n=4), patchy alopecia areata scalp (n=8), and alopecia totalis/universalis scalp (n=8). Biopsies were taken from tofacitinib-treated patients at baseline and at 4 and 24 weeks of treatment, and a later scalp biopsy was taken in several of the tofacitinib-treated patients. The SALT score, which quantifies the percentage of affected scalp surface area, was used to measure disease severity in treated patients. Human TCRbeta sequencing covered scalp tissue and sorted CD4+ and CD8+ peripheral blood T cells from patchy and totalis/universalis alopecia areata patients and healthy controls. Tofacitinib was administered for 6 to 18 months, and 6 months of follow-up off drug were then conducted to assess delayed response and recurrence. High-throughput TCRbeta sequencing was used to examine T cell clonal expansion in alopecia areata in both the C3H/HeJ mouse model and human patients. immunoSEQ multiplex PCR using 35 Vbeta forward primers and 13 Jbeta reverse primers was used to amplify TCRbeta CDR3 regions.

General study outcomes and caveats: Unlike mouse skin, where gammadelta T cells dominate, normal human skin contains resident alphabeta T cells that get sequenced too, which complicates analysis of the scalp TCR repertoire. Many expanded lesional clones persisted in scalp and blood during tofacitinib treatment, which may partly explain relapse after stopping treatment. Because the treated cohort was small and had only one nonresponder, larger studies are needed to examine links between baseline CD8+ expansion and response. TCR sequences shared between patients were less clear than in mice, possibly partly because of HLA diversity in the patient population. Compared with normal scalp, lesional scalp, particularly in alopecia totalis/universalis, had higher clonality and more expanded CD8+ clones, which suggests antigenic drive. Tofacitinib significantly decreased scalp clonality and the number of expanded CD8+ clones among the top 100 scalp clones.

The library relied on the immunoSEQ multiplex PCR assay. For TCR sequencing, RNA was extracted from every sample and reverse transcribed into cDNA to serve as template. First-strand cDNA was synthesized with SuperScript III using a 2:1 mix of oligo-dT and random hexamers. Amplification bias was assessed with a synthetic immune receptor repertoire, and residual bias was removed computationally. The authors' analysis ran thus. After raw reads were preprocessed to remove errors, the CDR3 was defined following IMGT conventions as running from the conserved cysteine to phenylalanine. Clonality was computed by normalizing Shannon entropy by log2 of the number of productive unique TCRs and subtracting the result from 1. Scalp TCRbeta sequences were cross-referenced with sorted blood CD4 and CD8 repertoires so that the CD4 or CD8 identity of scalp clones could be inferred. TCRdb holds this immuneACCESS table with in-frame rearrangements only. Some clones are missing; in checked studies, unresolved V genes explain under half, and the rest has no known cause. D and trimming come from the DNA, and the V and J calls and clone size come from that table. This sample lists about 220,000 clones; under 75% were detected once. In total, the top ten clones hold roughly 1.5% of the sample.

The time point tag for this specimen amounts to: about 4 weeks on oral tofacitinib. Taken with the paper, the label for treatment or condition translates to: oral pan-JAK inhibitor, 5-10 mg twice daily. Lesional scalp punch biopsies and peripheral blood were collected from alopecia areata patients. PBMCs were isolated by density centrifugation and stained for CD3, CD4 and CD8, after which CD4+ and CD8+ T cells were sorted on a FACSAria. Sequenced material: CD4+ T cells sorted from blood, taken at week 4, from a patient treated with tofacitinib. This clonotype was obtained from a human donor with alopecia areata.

The DNA sequence is given as TGCGCCAGCAGCTTGGTTGGCAACCGAGATACGCAGTATTTT. Translated, this is CASSLVGNRDTQYF. In this chain, TRBV5-1 is recombined with TRBJ2-3; the D gene identity is not certain. The CDR3 measures 14 amino acids from cysteine to phenylalanine. Of all the DNA, just the CDR3 is kept, 42 bases in frame from base 1. V sheds 0 bases and J sheds 5 bases, leaving 10 bases between their ends. From a lookup of the germline V gene, CDR1 and CDR2 are SGHRS and YFSETQ.